One and the same sample provided the 30 T cell receptor beta chains below, sequenced in a study of shared clonotypes between healthy human individuals. Terminally differentiated effector memory CD45RA+ cells were excluded by CCR7 positive selection of CD45RO-negative cells. Using immunoSEQ multiplex PCR, the repertoire was profiled, and TCRdb retains in-frame clones only, with some absent. This sample yields around 2.1 million clones, of which more than 85% are seen a single time; around 1.7% belongs to the top ten. Sequenced input: naive CD8+ T cells from PBMCs. The receptors were gathered from a man younger than 30 in good health. Some clones in this sample may be carry-over from other donors' samples.

This chain joins TRBV30 and TRBJ2-3, with D possibly being TRBD1 or TRBD2 (5 bases each). The CDR3 contains 15 residues. Germline V gene sequence: CDR1 GTSNPN, CDR2 SVGIG (reference sequence). V shed 5 bases and J shed 5 bases, with 20 bases lying between them. The CDR3 sequence is CAWVPRGRTQDTQYF. CDR3 bases: TGTGCCTGGGTGCCCCGGGGACGAACGCAAGATACGCAGTATTTT.

Concerning this clone: Other DNA sequences in the same sample also yield this CDR3. In nucleotides, the CDR3 is TGTGCCAGCAGTTCCACAGGGTACAATGAGCAGTTCTTC. Its translation: CASSSTGYNEQFF. The rearrangement joins TRBV27 to TRBJ2-1; possibly TRBD1 for D (6 bases). Trimming left V 4 bases short and J 4 bases short, with 8 bases between. From germline, CDR1 is MNHEY and CDR2 SMNVEV (reference sequence). CDR3 size: 13 residues.

V usage is TRBV7-2 and J usage is TRBJ2-5; 7 nucleotides line up with TRBD1. The V gene's germline CDR1 is SGHTA and CDR2 FQGNSA. The CDR3 runs to 16 residues. Losses at the gene ends were 7 bases for V and 5 bases for J; bases not matched to a gene: 16. CDR3 nucleotide sequence: TGTGCCAGCATCCCCCCCCCGACAGGGATCGTGGAGACCCAGTACTTC. Its translation: CASIPPPTGIVETQYF.

V is TRBV7-9 and J is TRBJ2-1, with 11 bases identical to TRBD2. The ends lost 5 bases at V and 5 bases at J; junction bases unmatched: 14. CDR1 SEHNR and CDR2 FQNEAQ come from the germline V gene (reference sequence). This CDR3 is 18 amino acids long. DNA for the CDR3: TGTGCCAGCAGCCCTTCTCAGGCTAGCGGGAGGCCTAACAATGAGCAGTTCTTC. This sequence encodes CASSPSQASGRPNNEQFF.

Comments on this clone: Additional DNA sequences in this sample encode the identical CDR3. The V call is TRBV27, the J call TRBJ2-7; a possible D gene is TRBD1 (5 bases). The CDR3 is 13 amino acids. Germline values: CDR1 MNHEY, CDR2 SMNVEV (reference sequence). V dropped 3 bases and J dropped 2 bases, with 8 bases sitting between them. In nucleotides, the CDR3 is TGTGCCAGCAGTTTTTCAGGGACCTACGAGCAGTACTTC. Its protein is CASSFSGTYEQYF.

V is TRBV7-9 and J is TRBJ2-7, with D perhaps TRBD1 (5 bases). Between the trimmed V and J ends, which lost 4 bases and 2 bases, there was a span of 12 bases. CDR3 length: 14 amino acids. Germline CDR1 reads SEHNR; CDR2 reads FQNEAQ (reference sequence). CDR3 coding DNA: TGTGCCAGCAGCTGGCAGGGAACCACCTACGAGCAGTACTTC. Its translation is CASSWQGTTYEQYF.

V gene TRBV28 combines with J gene TRBJ2-7; TRBD2 matches at 8 bases. J lost 0 bases, V lost 6 bases, and 16 bases had no gene match. The germline V gene encodes CDR1 MDHEN and CDR2 SYDVKM. The CDR3 consists of 18 residues. The DNA of the CDR3 is TGTGCCAGCAGCTTCTCCTGGGAGAGTAGCGGGGCCTCCTACGAGCAGTACTTC. This gives the protein CASSFSWESSGASYEQYF.

The rearrangement joins TRBV15 to TRBJ2-4, with TRBD1 identical over 7 bases. CDR1 and CDR2 from the germline V gene are LNHNV and YYDKDF (reference sequence). The CDR3 loop spans 16 amino acids. The junction had 9 bases not matched to a gene; V was cut back by 0 bases and J by 7 bases. CDR3 in DNA: TGTGCCACCAGCAGAGATCCCTACAGGGGACCCAACATTCAGTACTTC. Its protein product is CATSRDPYRGPNIQYF.

V is TRBV4-1 and J is TRBJ2-3; D is possibly TRBD2 (5 bases). This CDR3 comprises 16 residues. Per the germline V gene, CDR1 is MGHRA and CDR2 is YSYEKL. The V end was cut by 0 bases, the J end by 4 bases, with 14 bases between. The CDR3, as DNA: TGCGCCAGCAGCCAAGATCAGAGGGTTTTGGCAGATACGCAGTATTTT. Translation: CASSQDQRVLADTQYF.

This clone showed up just once. The J gene is TRBJ2-1, the V gene TRBV7-6; the match to TRBD2 covers 10 bases. From germline, CDR1 is SGHVS and CDR2 FNYEAQ. This CDR3 spans 18 amino acids. The V segment lost 3 bases and the J segment 4 bases; nucleotides outside the gene matches: 12. CDR3: CASSLALATSGVYNEQFF. CDR3 nucleotides: TGTGCCAGCAGCTTGGCATTGGCTACTAGCGGGGTTTACAATGAGCAGTTCTTC.

A word on this clone: Germline and junction disagree at one end, which may indicate a read error. Different DNA sequences within this sample yield the same CDR3. V is TRBV5-6 and J is TRBJ1-2; the D gene is possibly TRBD1 (5 bases). The CDR3 is 15 amino acids. In germline, CDR1 is SGHDT, CDR2 YYEEEE. The CDR3 loop reads CASSLAGGSNYGYTF. For the CDR3, the DNA is TGTGCCAGCAGCTTGGCCGGGGGGTCAAACTACGGCTACACCTTC.

CDR3 bases: TGTGCCAGCAGTTCCGGGACGCGACATGACGGTAATGAAAAACTGTTTTTT. This sequence encodes CASSSGTRHDGNEKLFF. V usage is TRBV2 and J usage is TRBJ1-4, with D maybe TRBD1 (5 bases). Germline values: CDR1 SNHLY, CDR2 FYNNEI. This CDR3 is 17 amino acids long. The ends were cut back, 5 bases at V and 4 bases at J, with 20 bases in the middle.

This chain uses TRBV27 with TRBJ1-5; TRBD1 is a possible D gene (6 bases). This CDR3 region has 14 residues. The germline gives CDR1 MNHEY, CDR2 SMNVEV (reference sequence). The V and J ends lost 4 bases and 6 bases respectively, with 13 bases between them. The CDR3 region has the DNA TGTGCCAGCAGTTCAACAGGGCGCGGTCAGCCCCAGCATTTT. Amino acid sequence: CASSSTGRGQPQHF.

This sequence joins TRBV19 and TRBJ2-5; D may be TRBD1 (5 bases). Trimming shortened V by 0 bases and J by 4 bases, and 9 bases separated the two germline ends. The CDR3 is 14 residues long. The germline gives CDR1 LNHDA, CDR2 SQIVND (reference sequence). CDR3 sequence reads: CASSIDQGSETQYF. The CDR3 DNA follows: TGTGCCAGTAGTATAGACCAGGGTTCAGAGACCCAGTACTTC.

This rearrangement joins TRBV13 to TRBJ1-1; D is unresolved. Germline loops: CDR1 PRHDT, CDR2 FYEKMQ (reference sequence). Trimming removed 2 bases at V and 1 base at J, with 5 bases between. The CDR3 has 13 amino acids. The CDR3 coding sequence is TGTGCCAGCAGCTTACCAGGGAACACTGAAGCTTTCTTT. As protein: CASSLPGNTEAFF.

This clone is a singleton in its sample. V and J are TRBV11-2 and TRBJ2-5, with 7 positions matching TRBD2. With V trimmed by 1 base and J by 2 bases, 7 bases remained unmatched. The CDR3 has 16 amino acids. Germline loops: CDR1 SGHAT, CDR2 FQNNGV. The CDR3 DNA reads as TGTGCCAGCAGCTTAGGAACTCTGCGGGGGCAAGAGACCCAGTACTTC. It encodes CASSLGTLRGQETQYF.

The rearrangement uses TRBV27 and TRBJ2-3; D possibly corresponds to TRBD2 (6 bases). Trimming left V 8 bases short and J 2 bases short, with 26 bases between. Germline-derived CDR1 and CDR2 are MNHEY and SMNVEV (reference sequence). The CDR3 sequence is 18 residues long. The DNA of the CDR3 is TGTGCCAGCTCTCCCTCACGGGGAGGAGTCGGGACCACAGATACGCAGTATTTT. Translated: CASSPSRGGVGTTDTQYF.

This sequence joins TRBV28 and TRBJ1-2; 9 bases line up with TRBD1. The CDR3 loop spans 14 amino acids. Trimming removed 6 bases from V and 4 bases from J; junction bases left unmatched: 6. Germline assignment: CDR1 MDHEN and CDR2 SYDVKM. The CDR3 DNA sequence: TGTGCCAGCAGCAAGGACAGGGGAAGCTATGGCTACACCTTC. Translation gives CASSKDRGSYGYTF.

Concerning this clone: Other DNA sequences in this sample translate to the same CDR3. The gene calls are TRBV7-2 and TRBJ2-7; the D is unclear. Germline V gives CDR1 SGHTA, CDR2 FQGNSA. V lost 5 bases and J 2 bases, leaving 7 bases between the germline ends. The CDR3 contains 12 residues. The CDR3 reads CASSPRPYEQYF. The CDR3 DNA reads as TGTGCCAGCAGCCCAAGGCCCTACGAGCAGTACTTC.

The chain uses TRBV27 and TRBJ2-7, with D perhaps given as TRBD1 or TRBD2 (5 bases each). Deletions cut 0 bases from V and 0 bases from J, with 15 bases between. Germline values: CDR1 MNHEY, CDR2 SMNVEV (reference sequence). The CDR3 has 17 amino acids. For the CDR3, the DNA is TGTGCCAGCAGTTTATCCGTCGAGGGGCCCTTCTCCTACGAGCAGTACTTC. This gives the protein CASSLSVEGPFSYEQYF.

J is TRBJ2-2 and V is TRBV6-5; possibly TRBD2 for D (5 bases). CDR3 size: 14 residues. Between the trimmed V and J ends, which lost 1 base and 7 bases, there was a span of 10 bases. From germline, CDR1 is MNHEY and CDR2 SVGAGI. The CDR3: CASSYYTGIGELFF. The CDR3, as DNA: TGTGCCAGCAGTTACTACACGGGGATCGGGGAGCTGTTTTTT.

Of note for this clone: The same CDR3 can be traced to other DNA sequences in this sample. The chain joins TRBV11-2 to TRBJ2-7; D unresolved. The length of the CDR3 is 12 residues. Germline V gene lookup returns CDR1 SGHAT and CDR2 FQNNGV. V was cut by 6 bases and J by 2 bases, with 8 bases left in between. In nucleotides, the CDR3 is TGTGCCAGCAGGTTGACCGCCTACGAGCAGTACTTC. This translates into CASRLTAYEQYF. Full variable domain (rest looked up from reference TRBV11-2 and TRBJ2-7): EAGVAQSPRYKIIEKRQSVAFWCNPISGHATLYWYQQILGQGPKLLIQFQNNGVVDDSQLPKDRFSAERLKGVDSTLKIQPAKLEDSAVYLCASRLTAYEQYFGPGTRLTVT.

The J gene is TRBJ2-1, the V gene TRBV4-2, with a weak D call TRBD2 (7 bases). CDR1 LGHNA and CDR2 YNFKEQ come from the germline V gene. The CDR3 loop spans 19 amino acids. With 0 bases removed from V and 0 bases from J, the gap between germline ends came to 18 bases. CDR3 in DNA: TGTGCCAGCAGCCAAGAGGGATTTGGGGGGGCAACCTCCTACAATGAGCAGTTCTTC. This sequence encodes CASSQEGFGGATSYNEQFF.

The rearrangement links TRBV10-3 to TRBJ2-7; D is unresolved. The CDR3 is made up of 11 amino acids. Per the germline V gene, CDR1 is ENHRY and CDR2 is SYGVKD. Trimming shortened V by 3 bases and J by 7 bases, and 7 bases separated the two germline ends. CDR3 sequence reads: CAISDLGEQYF. The CDR3, as DNA: TGTGCCATCAGTGATCTTGGAGAGCAGTACTTC.

The chain is built from TRBV9 and TRBJ2-3, with TRBD2 matching 8 bases. CDR1 SGDLS and CDR2 YYNGEE come from the germline V gene. V shed 0 bases, J shed 4 bases, and the junction held 13 bases outside the gene matches. The CDR3 is 18 residues long. The CDR3 region is CASSVGSGGPFDPDTQYF. The CDR3 DNA reads TGTGCCAGCAGCGTAGGGTCGGGAGGGCCCTTTGACCCAGATACGCAGTATTTT. Full variable domain (rest looked up from reference TRBV9 and TRBJ2-3): DSGVTQTPKHLITATGQRVTLRCSPRSGDLSVYWYQQSLDQGLQFLIQYYNGEERAKGNILERFSAQQFPDLHSELNLSSLELGDSALYFCASSVGSGGPFDPDTQYFGPGTRLTVL.

V and J are TRBV28 and TRBJ2-1; 7 bases agree with TRBD2. The CDR3 has 15 amino acids. Germline CDR1 reads MDHEN; CDR2 reads SYDVKM. Trimming cost V 1 base and J 6 bases; bases outside gene matches: 6. CDR3 sequence reads: CASSLLRGRSNEQFF. The CDR3 region has the DNA TGTGCCAGCAGTTTATTGCGCGGGAGAAGCAATGAGCAGTTCTTC.

This clone has only one observation. V is TRBV6-4 and J is TRBJ1-1, with TRBD1 matching 10 bases. CDR1 and CDR2 (germline): MRHNA, SNTAGT. The CDR3 covers 17 residues. The junction had 9 bases not matched to a gene; V was cut back by 4 bases and J by 1 base. CDR3 bases: TGTGCCAGCAGTGTTCGCGGGACAGGGGCCCGGAACACTGAAGCTTTCTTT. As protein: CASSVRGTGARNTEAFF.

The rearrangement joins TRBV6-1 to TRBJ2-1, with 12 bases aligning to TRBD1. V was clipped by 3 bases and J by 7 bases; unmatched bases: 4. The germline gives CDR1 MNHNS, CDR2 SASEGT. This CDR3 has 15 amino acids. CDR3 protein: CASSDGTGGRNEQFF. DNA of the CDR3: TGTGCCAGCAGTGACGGGACAGGGGGCAGGAATGAGCAGTTCTTC.

The chain carries TRBV28 and TRBJ1-4, with D possibly being TRBD1 (6 bases). This CDR3 is 17 amino acids long. The ends were cut back, 7 bases at V and 0 bases at J, with 18 bases in the middle. Germline V gene lookup returns CDR1 MDHEN and CDR2 SYDVKM. CDR3 in amino acids: CASTDWGARATNEKLFF. In DNA form, the CDR3 reads TGTGCCAGCACCGACTGGGGGGCGAGAGCAACTAATGAAAAACTGTTTTTT.

This clone was counted only a few times. J is TRBJ2-1 and V is TRBV9; 10 bases fit TRBD2. The CDR3 runs 15 residues. V gave up 3 bases and J gave up 8 bases; unmatched junction bases: 8. Germline CDR1 is SGDLS and CDR2 is YYNGEE. CDR3 in amino acids: CASSAEPGLAYEQFF. The DNA for the CDR3 is TGTGCCAGCAGCGCAGAACCGGGACTAGCGTATGAGCAGTTCTTC.